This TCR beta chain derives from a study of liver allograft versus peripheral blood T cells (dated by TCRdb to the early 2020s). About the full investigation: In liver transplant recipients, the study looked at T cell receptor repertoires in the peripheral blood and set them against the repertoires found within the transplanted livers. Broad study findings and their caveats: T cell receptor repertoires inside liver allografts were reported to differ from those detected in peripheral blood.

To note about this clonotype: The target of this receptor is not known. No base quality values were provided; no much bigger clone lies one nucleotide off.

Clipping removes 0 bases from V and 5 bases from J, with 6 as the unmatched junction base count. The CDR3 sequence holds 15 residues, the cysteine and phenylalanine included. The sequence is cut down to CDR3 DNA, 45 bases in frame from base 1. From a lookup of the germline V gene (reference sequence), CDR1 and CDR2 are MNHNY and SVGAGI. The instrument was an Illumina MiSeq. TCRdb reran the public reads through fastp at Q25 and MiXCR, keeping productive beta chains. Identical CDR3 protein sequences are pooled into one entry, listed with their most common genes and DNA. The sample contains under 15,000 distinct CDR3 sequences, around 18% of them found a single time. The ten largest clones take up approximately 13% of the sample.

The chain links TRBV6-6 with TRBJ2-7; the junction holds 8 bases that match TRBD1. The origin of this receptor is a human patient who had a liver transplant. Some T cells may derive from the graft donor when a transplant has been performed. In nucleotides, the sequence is TGTGCCAGCAGTTACTCGTCGGGACAGGCGAACGAGCAGTACTTC. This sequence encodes CASSYSSGQANEQYF.